This T cell receptor (beta chain) was identified during a study of shared clonotypes between healthy human individuals. Overall study findings and caveats: A generally larger estimated richness was seen in naive subsets than in memory subsets.

Naive CD8 cells comprised CD45RO-negative, CCR7-positively selected cells, excluding terminally differentiated effector memory CD45RA+ cells. It was at deep level that the assay was run. Per the original methods: Owing to the provision of junction-only sequences devoid of quality scores by immunoSEQ, filtering differed. Measured with immunoSEQ multiplex PCR; TCRdb has only the in-frame clones, and not every one. V, J and clone size were drawn from that table, and D and trimming were deduced from the DNA. This table holds around 2,000,000 clones, about 95% found once. Remarks on this clone: Its antigen remains unknown.

This CDR3 has 15 amino acids. After removal of 3 bases from V and 5 bases from J, the junction contained 8 bases not matched to a gene. The V gene's germline CDR1 is LNHDA and CDR2 SQIVND (reference sequence). The sequencing input was naive CD8+ T cells sorted from blood. The chain joins TRBV19 to TRBJ2-7; 9 bases map to TRBD2. This clonotype originated in a man aged 18-30 years in good health. This CDR3 reads CASSMRREGRDEQYF. CDR3 coding DNA: TGTGCCAGTAGTATGCGGCGGGAGGGCCGGGACGAGCAGTACTTC.